By share, the clone carrying this T cell receptor (beta chain) counts as medium-sized. This sample stems from a study of immune heterogeneity within non-small cell lung tumors. Germline V gene sequence: CDR1 DFQATT, CDR2 SNEGSKA (reference sequence). The V segment lost 0 bases and the J segment 4 bases; nucleotides outside the gene matches: 23. The CDR3 loop spans 20 amino acids. Template material for each sample was 550 to 700 ng of bulk tumor genomic DNA. During surgery, each primary tumor gave multiple biopsies spaced as far apart as possible. Samples came from untreated patients having curative surgery for newly diagnosed non-small cell lung cancer. Multiplex PCR was performed with 32 V and 13 J primers, and it amplified TCR beta CDR3. MiXCR, applied by TCRdb to the multiplex PCR reads, yields one record per CDR3 protein. In the table there are over 10,000 distinct CDR3 sequences, around 21% of which are singletons.

The J gene is TRBJ2-7, the V gene TRBV20-1; 8 bases are a match to TRBD2. Sample: lung tumor tissue. This sequence was found in a man aged 55 to 70 with non-small cell lung cancer. The CDR3 here is CSARDKRGAAGATSSYEQYF. As DNA, the CDR3 is TGCAGTGCTAGAGATAAGAGAGGTGCAGCGGGAGCCACCTCTTCGTACGAGCAGTACTTC.